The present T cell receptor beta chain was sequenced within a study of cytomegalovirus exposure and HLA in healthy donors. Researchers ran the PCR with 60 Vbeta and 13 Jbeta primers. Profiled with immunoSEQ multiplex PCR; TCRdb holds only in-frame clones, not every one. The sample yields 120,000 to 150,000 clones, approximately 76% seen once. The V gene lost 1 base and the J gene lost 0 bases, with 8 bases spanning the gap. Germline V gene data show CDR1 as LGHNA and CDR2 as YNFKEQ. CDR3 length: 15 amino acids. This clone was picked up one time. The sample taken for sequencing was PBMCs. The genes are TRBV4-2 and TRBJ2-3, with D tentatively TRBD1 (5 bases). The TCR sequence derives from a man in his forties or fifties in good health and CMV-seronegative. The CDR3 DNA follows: TGTGCCAGCAGCCAAGGACAGACTAGCACAGATACGCAGTATTTT. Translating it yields CASSQGQTSTDTQYF.